The present TCR beta chain was sequenced within a study of blood T cell repertoires in COVID-19. Whole-study context: Nucleic acid was either cDNA or gDNA, and it came from T cells, B-cell-depleted T cells, or PBMCs.

Germline values: CDR1 MDHEN, CDR2 SYDVKM. The CDR3 loop spans 15 amino acids. The germline V and J ends were trimmed by 6 bases and 0 bases, with 14 bases remaining between them. Profiled with immunoSEQ multiplex PCR; TCRdb holds only in-frame clones, not every one. The repertoire holds roughly 410,000 clones, with around 91% as singletons. The sample comprised peripheral blood. The TCR sequence derives from a woman between 40 and 55 years old with COVID-19, enrolled during active disease. V usage is TRBV28 and J usage is TRBJ1-1; the D gene is possibly TRBD1 (6 bases). CDR3 DNA sequence: TGTGCCAGCAGCGCACCGGGACAAATGAACACTGAAGCTTTCTTT. Protein sequence: CASSAPGQMNTEAFF.